The T cell receptor beta chain under discussion was sequenced for a study of cytomegalovirus exposure and HLA in healthy donors. Whole-study context: A data release that came early held tens of millions of unique TCRs from HLA-typed donors.

This CDR3 has 13 residues. From germline, CDR1 is SQVTM and CDR2 ANQGSEA. The V segment lost 6 bases and the J segment 4 bases; nucleotides outside the gene matches: 8. Overall study findings and caveats: Presence/absence analyses took donor sequencing depth as roughly uniform. The likely explanation for a cluster of highly shared sequence variants was sequencing artifact.

As concerns this clone: Its antigen is currently unknown.

The PCR contained 60 Vbeta and 13 Jbeta primers. Original processing methods: An analysis performed later counted about 80 million unique TCR beta chains (around 10 million of them shared). Some clones are missing from TCRdb's copy, which holds only in-frame ones; the method was immunoSEQ multiplex PCR. The DNA was the basis for D and trimming; V, J and clone size are from that table. Among roughly 180,000 clones listed, over 80% were seen once. The specimen sequenced was PBMCs. The V gene is TRBV29-1, the J gene TRBJ1-1; 7 positions match TRBD1. This sequence was found in a boy under 10 years old in good health and CMV-seronegative. The CDR3 DNA is TGCAGCGTCGGAAGGGGGCCTGCCACTGAAGCTTTCTTT. Amino acids: CSVGRGPATEAFF.